Listed below are T cell receptor beta chains from one sample, sequenced in a study of beta chain features in type 1 diabetes. TCRdb's copy holds only in-frame clones and misses some; the assay was immunoSEQ multiplex PCR. The sample lists approximately 170,000 clones, less than 10% occurring once. The sequencing sample was made of central memory CD4+ T cells from blood. Source of these receptors: a man between 18 and 35 years old with type 1 diabetes. Both conserved end residues are part of each CDR3. Fields, in order: D gene, CDR3 length, clone size, V gene, J gene, CDR3 DNA, CDR3 protein. D genes are given only for firm matches. Size is omitted from some rows. Given values are once, few, many or a class for expanded clones.

>NA|13|NA|TRBV30|TRBJ1-5
TGTGCCTGGAGCCCCTCGGGGATTGAGCCCCAGCATTTT
CAWSPSGIEPQHF
>NA|11|NA|TRBV30|TRBJ2-7
TGTGCCTGGAGTGTACTCGGGAAGCAGTACTTC
CAWSVLGKQYF
>TRBD1|13|NA|TRBV30|TRBJ2-5
TGTGCCGGGAGACAGGGGCCCCAAGAGACCCAGTACTTC
CAGRQGPQETQYF
>NA|12|NA|TRBV28|TRBJ1-2
TGTGCCAGCAGTTTAGGACAACGTGGCTACACCTTC
CASSLGQRGYTF
>NA|16|few|TRBV15|TRBJ2-1
TGTGCCACCAGCAGAGGGGCCCAACAGGGATACAATGAGCAGTTCTTC
CATSRGAQQGYNEQFF
>NA|14|NA|TRBV30|TRBJ2-7
TGTGCCTGGACCCGCGGGGGGACAGCCTACGAGCAGTACTTC
CAWTRGGTAYEQYF
>TRBD2|16|few|TRBV6-6|TRBJ2-5
TGTGCCAGCTGCATGGGACTAGCGGGTCCCGGCGAGACCCAGTACTTC
CASCMGLAGPGETQYF
>NA|13|NA|TRBV18|TRBJ1-4
TGTGCCAGCTTACGGGAGCTAAATGAAAAACTGTTTTTT
CASLRELNEKLFF
>NA|14|NA|TRBV6-5|TRBJ2-2
TGTGCCAGCAGTTGGACACTCAACACCGGGGAGCTGTTTTTT
CASSWTLNTGELFF
>TRBD1|13|NA|TRBV10-3|TRBJ2-7
TGTGCCACCGCGACAGGGGGAACCTACGAGCAGTACTTC
CATATGGTYEQYF
>TRBD2|16|few|TRBV5-4|TRBJ2-1
TGTGCCAGCAGCTGGGCGGGGACTAGCGGGATCAATGAGCAGTTCTTC
CASSWAGTSGINEQFF
>NA|16|NA|TRBV14|TRBJ1-1
TGTGCCAGCAGCCTCGACCGGGGGGTGTTGAACACTGAAGCTTTCTTT
CASSLDRGVLNTEAFF
>NA|11|few|TRBV2|TRBJ2-1
TGTGCCAGCAGTTACAACAATGAGCAGTTCTTC
CASSYNNEQFF